The text below deals with one TCR beta chain. This entry comes from a study of blood T cell repertoires in COVID-19. About the research overall: Donors in the United States, Italy and Spain gave samples during acute or convalescent COVID-19. The analysed material was cDNA or gDNA that came from T cells, B-cell-depleted T cells, or PBMCs.

Under the authors' procedure: Reference gene primers were amplified, and this amplification served to estimate nucleated cell counts. Sequencing was performed with immunoSEQ multiplex PCR; in TCRdb, only in-frame clones are kept and a portion is missing. V and J calls and clone size are those listed in that table; D and trimming were worked out from the DNA. This sample yields tens of thousands of clones, of which about 91% are seen a single time; about 12% belongs to the top ten. The germline V gene encodes CDR1 MNHNY and CDR2 SVGAGI (reference sequence). CDR3 size: 14 residues. Trimming removed 6 bases from V and 0 bases from J, with 11 bases in between.

The chain has TRBV6-6 and TRBJ1-2, with D tentatively TRBD1 (5 bases). This TCR was sampled from a human donor with active COVID-19. The donor label of this sample is uncertain. The sequenced sample was peripheral blood. Here the CDR3 reads CASSSSRANYGYTF. Written as DNA, the CDR3 is TGTGCCAGCAGCTCCTCCAGGGCTAACTATGGCTACACCTTC.